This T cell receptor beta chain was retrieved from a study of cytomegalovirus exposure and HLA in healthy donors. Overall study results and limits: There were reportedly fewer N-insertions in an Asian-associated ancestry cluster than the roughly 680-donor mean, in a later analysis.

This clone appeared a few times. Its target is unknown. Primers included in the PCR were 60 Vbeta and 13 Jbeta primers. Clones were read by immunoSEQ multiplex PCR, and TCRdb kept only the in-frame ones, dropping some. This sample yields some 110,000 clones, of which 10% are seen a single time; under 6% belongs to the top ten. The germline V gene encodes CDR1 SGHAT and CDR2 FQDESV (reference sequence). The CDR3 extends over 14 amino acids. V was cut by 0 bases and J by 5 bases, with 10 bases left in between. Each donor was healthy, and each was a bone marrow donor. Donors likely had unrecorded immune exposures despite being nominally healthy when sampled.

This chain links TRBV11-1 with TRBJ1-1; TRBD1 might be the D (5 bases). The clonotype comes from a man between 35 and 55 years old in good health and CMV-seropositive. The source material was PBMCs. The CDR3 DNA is TGTGCCAGCAGCTTAGCGCCGGGGGTTACTGAAGCTTTCTTT. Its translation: CASSLAPGVTEAFF.